The 26 T cell receptor beta chains reported below all come from one sample, sequenced in a study of T cells expressing NK-cell markers. From the 5' RACE reads, TCRdb lists one entry per CDR3 protein and no DNA. Reported are 440,000 or so distinct CDR3 sequences; the ten largest clones contain about 7.3%. The specimen sequenced was blood T cells: a sorted CD56 or NKG2C T cell subset, CD4+ or CD8+ T cells, or bulk PBMC T cells (not recorded which). The receptors originated from a woman between 18 and 69 years old in good health.

V and J are TRBV4-2 and TRBJ2-2. The CDR3 totals 16 residues. CDR1 LGHNA and CDR2 YNFKEQ come from the germline V gene. Here the CDR3 reads CASSQGLGVGTGELFF.

The chain has TRBV6-2 or TRBV6-3 and TRBJ2-5. The germline CDR1 and CDR2 sequences are MNHEY and SVGEGT. CDR3 length equals 14 residues. The chain's CDR3 is CASSYESVKETQYF.

The chain combines TRBV12-3 or TRBV12-4 with TRBJ2-1; TCRdb names TRBD2, which stays unverified in the absence of DNA. The CDR3 sequence is 17 residues long. Here the CDR3 reads CASSPLGLAGGGYEQFF.

V usage is TRBV3-1 and J usage is TRBJ1-1; TCRdb's assignment of TRBD1 cannot be checked, as there is no DNA. Germline V gives CDR1 LGHDT, CDR2 YNNKEL (reference sequence). The CDR3 consists of 14 residues. The CDR3 loop reads CASSPMGQNTEAFF.

The chain joins TRBV4-1 to TRBJ1-1; the TRBD1 assignment by TCRdb is unverifiable without DNA. There are 14 residues in the CDR3. Germline lookup yields CDR1 MGHRA and CDR2 YSYEKL. The CDR3 region is CASSQQTGNGEAFF.

The genes are TRBV11-2 and TRBJ2-2; the D gene TCRdb calls, TRBD1, cannot be checked with no DNA. The CDR3 covers 16 residues. CDR1 and CDR2 from the germline V gene are SGHAT and FQNNGV. This chain's CDR3 is CASSLVGGAWTGELFF.

This chain links TRBV19 with TRBJ2-1; TCRdb proposes TRBD2, but this gene call is untestable without DNA. Per the germline V gene, CDR1 is LNHDA and CDR2 is SQIVND (reference sequence). The CDR3 sequence is 11 residues long. CDR3 sequence reads: CASREDIKQFF.

The CDR3 region is CSVSGGGYGYTF. This chain uses TRBV29-1 with TRBJ1-2; with no DNA, the TCRdb D assignment of TRBD1 cannot be verified. The CDR3 runs 12 residues. CDR1 SQVTM and CDR2 ANQGSEA come from the germline V gene.

J is TRBJ1-1 and V is TRBV25-1; as DNA is missing, the TRBD1 call by TCRdb cannot be tested. The CDR3 contains 15 residues. Germline lookup yields CDR1 MGHDK and CDR2 SYGVNS. The CDR3: CASSEAVTGPTEAFF.

The CDR3 loop reads CASSEYRSKETQYF. J is TRBJ2-5 and V is TRBV25-1. CDR1 MGHDK and CDR2 SYGVNS come from the germline V gene. The CDR3 totals 14 residues.

The chain couples TRBV12-3 or TRBV12-4 to TRBJ2-1; TCRdb proposes TRBD1, but this gene call is untestable without DNA. The CDR3 runs 16 residues. The CDR3 is CASSRQGASYYNEQFF.

This chain uses TRBV6-2 or TRBV6-3 with TRBJ2-5; TCRdb selects TRBD2, and the lack of DNA leaves this call unchecked. CDR3 length: 20 amino acids. Germline V CDR1 and CDR2: MNHEY, SVGEGT. CDR3 region: CASSYPRQYLPPVRIKTQYF.

V usage is TRBV9 and J usage is TRBJ2-1; checking the TCRdb D call of TRBD2 is not possible without DNA. CDR1 is SGDLS, CDR2 YYNGEE, per germline. This CDR3 has 16 amino acids. The chain's CDR3 is CASSGRLAGGLDEQFF. Full variable domain (remainder filled in from reference TRBV9 and TRBJ2-1): DSGVTQTPKHLITATGQRVTLRCSPRSGDLSVYWYQQSLDQGLQFLIQYYNGEERAKGNILERFSAQQFPDLHSELNLSSLELGDSALYFCASSGRLAGGLDEQFFGPGTRLTVL.

The chain joins TRBV12-3 or TRBV12-4 to TRBJ1-4; the TCRdb D gene call, TRBD1, has no DNA to confirm it. There are 14 residues in the CDR3. CDR3 in amino acids: CASTFGTDNEKLFF.

The V gene is TRBV15, the J gene TRBJ1-3. Germline CDR1 reads LNHNV; CDR2 reads YYDKDF (reference sequence). This CDR3 comprises 17 residues. This CDR3 is CATSRVGIRFSGNTIYF.

The chain recombines TRBV4-3 with TRBJ2-5; as DNA is missing, the TRBD2 call by TCRdb cannot be tested. Germline V CDR1 and CDR2: LGHNA, YSLEER. This CDR3 has 16 amino acids. CDR3 region: CASSQDRLAGGETQYF.

The V call is TRBV6-4, the J call TRBJ2-3; TCRdb designates TRBD1, a call that cannot be tested without DNA. The CDR3 totals 14 residues. Germline values: CDR1 MRHNA, CDR2 SNTAGT. Here the CDR3 reads CASSEGAQADTQYF.

The chain joins TRBV12-3 or TRBV12-4 to TRBJ1-2; TCRdb selects TRBD1, and the lack of DNA leaves this call unchecked. The CDR3 extends over 18 amino acids. The CDR3: CASSPTPGGGMEVGGYTF.

V usage is TRBV4-2 and J usage is TRBJ2-7; the TCRdb call, TRBD2, lacks DNA for checking. CDR3 length: 15 amino acids. The germline gives CDR1 LGHNA, CDR2 YNFKEQ. The CDR3 spells CASSPEAGSSYEQYF.

The rearrangement links TRBV27 to TRBJ1-6; no DNA is available, so the TRBD1 call from TCRdb remains unchecked. Per the germline V gene, CDR1 is MNHEY and CDR2 is SMNVEV (reference sequence). The CDR3 is 15 residues long. The CDR3 loop reads CASSPRRTSNSPLHF.

The chain has TRBV5-4 and TRBJ1-5. The CDR3 contains 12 residues. The germline CDR1 and CDR2 sequences are SGHNT and YYREEE (reference sequence). CDR3 region: CASRLSGGPQHF.

The chain joins TRBV11-2 to TRBJ2-1; TCRdb lists TRBD2, though no DNA is available to test this call. Per the germline V gene, CDR1 is SGHAT and CDR2 is FQNNGV. This CDR3 comprises 18 residues. CDR3 protein: CASSLEAISATTYNEQFF.

The CDR3 loop reads CASSFPGGGLAGEEQFF. The chain uses TRBV27 and TRBJ2-1; there is no DNA to check the TCRdb D call of TRBD2. This CDR3 has 17 residues. Germline values: CDR1 MNHEY, CDR2 SMNVEV (reference sequence).

The chain is built from TRBV12-3 or TRBV12-4 and TRBJ1-1; TCRdb lists TRBD1, though no DNA is available to test this call. CDR3 length: 15 residues. The CDR3 reads CASSLWGGSNTEAFF.

This chain joins TRBV3-1 and TRBJ2-7; TCRdb lists TRBD2, though no DNA is available to test this call. Germline-derived CDR1 and CDR2 are LGHDT and YNNKEL (reference sequence). The CDR3 consists of 19 residues. The CDR3 loop reads CASSLIPEASGSKSYEQYF.

The rearrangement uses TRBV2 and TRBJ2-3; TCRdb names TRBD2, which stays unverified in the absence of DNA. There are 16 residues in the CDR3. Germline values: CDR1 SNHLY, CDR2 FYNNEI. The CDR3 loop reads CASNPQLAGGTDTQYF.